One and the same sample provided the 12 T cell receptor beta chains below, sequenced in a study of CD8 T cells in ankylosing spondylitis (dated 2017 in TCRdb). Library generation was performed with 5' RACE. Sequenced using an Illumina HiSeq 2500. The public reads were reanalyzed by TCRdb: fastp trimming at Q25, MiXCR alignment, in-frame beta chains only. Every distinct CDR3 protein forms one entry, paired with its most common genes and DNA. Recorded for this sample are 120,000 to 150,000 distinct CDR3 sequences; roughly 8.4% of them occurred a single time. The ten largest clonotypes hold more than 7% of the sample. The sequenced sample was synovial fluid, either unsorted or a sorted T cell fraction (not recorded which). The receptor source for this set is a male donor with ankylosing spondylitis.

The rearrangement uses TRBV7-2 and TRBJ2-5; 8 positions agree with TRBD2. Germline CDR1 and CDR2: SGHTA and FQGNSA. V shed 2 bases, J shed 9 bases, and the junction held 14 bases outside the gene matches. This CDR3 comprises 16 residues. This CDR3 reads CASSLSTSGGLRAQYF. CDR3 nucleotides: TGTGCCAGCAGCTTATCAACTAGCGGAGGACTCAGAGCCCAGTACTTC.

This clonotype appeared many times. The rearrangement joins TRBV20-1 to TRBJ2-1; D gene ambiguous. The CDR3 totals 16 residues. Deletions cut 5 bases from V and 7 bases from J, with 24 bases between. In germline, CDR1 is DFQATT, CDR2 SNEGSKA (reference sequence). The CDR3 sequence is CSAERGASVETNEQFF. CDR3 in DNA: TGCAGTGCTGAGCGAGGAGCGTCTGTTGAAACGAATGAGCAGTTCTTC.

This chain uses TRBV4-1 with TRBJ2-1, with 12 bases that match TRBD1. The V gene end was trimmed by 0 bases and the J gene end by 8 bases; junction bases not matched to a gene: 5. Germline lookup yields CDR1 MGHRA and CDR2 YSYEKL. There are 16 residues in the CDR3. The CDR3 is CASSQDLGTGGDEQFF. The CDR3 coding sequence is TGCGCCAGCAGCCAAGATTTGGGGACAGGGGGCGATGAGCAGTTCTTC.

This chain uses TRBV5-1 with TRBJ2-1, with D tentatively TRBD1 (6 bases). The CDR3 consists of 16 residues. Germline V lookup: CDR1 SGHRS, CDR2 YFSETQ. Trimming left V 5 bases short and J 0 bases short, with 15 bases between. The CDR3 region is CASRITGLSSYNEQFF. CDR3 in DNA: TGCGCCAGCAGAATTACAGGGTTAAGCTCCTACAATGAGCAGTTCTTC.

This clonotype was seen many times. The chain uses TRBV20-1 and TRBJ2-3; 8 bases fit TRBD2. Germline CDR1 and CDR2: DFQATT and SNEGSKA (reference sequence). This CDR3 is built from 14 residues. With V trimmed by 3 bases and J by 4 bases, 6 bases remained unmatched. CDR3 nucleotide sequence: TGCAGTGCTAGTGGGGGACTAGACCCAGATACGCAGTATTTT. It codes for CSASGGLDPDTQYF.

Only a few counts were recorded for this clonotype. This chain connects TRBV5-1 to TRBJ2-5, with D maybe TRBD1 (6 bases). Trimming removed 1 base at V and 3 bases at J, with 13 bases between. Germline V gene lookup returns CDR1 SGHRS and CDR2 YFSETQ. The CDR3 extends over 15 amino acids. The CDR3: CASSLSGAAEETQYF. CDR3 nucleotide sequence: TGCGCCAGCAGCTTGTCAGGGGCTGCGGAAGAGACCCAGTACTTC.

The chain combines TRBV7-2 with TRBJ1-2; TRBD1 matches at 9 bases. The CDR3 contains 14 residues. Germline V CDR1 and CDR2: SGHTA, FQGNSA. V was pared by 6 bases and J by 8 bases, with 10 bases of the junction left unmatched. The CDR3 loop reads CASSPGTGRPGYTF. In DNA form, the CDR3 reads TGTGCCAGCAGTCCCGGGACAGGGCGCCCCGGCTACACCTTC.

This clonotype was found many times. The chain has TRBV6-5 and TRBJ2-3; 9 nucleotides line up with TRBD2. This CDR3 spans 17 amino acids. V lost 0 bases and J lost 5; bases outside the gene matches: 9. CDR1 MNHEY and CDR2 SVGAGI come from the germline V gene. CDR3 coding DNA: TGTGCCAGCAGTTACTCGACGGCGGGGGGGCCGAAAGATACGCAGTATTTT. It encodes CASSYSTAGGPKDTQYF.

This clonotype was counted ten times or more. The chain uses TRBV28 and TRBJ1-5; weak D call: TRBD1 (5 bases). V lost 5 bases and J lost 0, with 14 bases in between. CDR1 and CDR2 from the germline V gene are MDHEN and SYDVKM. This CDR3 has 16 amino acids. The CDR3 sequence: CASSLIQAPSNQPQHF. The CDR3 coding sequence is TGTGCCAGCAGTCTCATACAGGCCCCTAGCAATCAGCCCCAGCATTTT.

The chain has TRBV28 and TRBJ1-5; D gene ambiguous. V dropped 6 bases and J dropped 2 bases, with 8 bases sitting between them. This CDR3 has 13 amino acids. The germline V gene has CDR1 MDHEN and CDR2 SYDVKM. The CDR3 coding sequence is TGTGCCAGCAGAGGGTTTGGCAATCAGCCCCAGCATTTT. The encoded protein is CASRGFGNQPQHF.

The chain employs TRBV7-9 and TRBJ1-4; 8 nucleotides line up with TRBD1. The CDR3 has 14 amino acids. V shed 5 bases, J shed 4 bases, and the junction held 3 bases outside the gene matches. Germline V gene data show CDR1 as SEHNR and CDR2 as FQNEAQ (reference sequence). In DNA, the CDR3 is TGTGCCAGCAGCCCCGGACAGGGTAATGAAAAACTGTTTTTT. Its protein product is CASSPGQGNEKLFF.

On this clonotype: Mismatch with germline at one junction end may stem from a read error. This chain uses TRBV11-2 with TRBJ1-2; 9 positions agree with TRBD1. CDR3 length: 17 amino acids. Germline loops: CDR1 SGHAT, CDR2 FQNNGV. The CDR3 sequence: CASSIDPGQGSIYGYTF. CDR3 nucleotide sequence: TGTGCCAGCAGCATAGACCCGGGACAGGGAAGTATCTATGGCTACACCTTC.